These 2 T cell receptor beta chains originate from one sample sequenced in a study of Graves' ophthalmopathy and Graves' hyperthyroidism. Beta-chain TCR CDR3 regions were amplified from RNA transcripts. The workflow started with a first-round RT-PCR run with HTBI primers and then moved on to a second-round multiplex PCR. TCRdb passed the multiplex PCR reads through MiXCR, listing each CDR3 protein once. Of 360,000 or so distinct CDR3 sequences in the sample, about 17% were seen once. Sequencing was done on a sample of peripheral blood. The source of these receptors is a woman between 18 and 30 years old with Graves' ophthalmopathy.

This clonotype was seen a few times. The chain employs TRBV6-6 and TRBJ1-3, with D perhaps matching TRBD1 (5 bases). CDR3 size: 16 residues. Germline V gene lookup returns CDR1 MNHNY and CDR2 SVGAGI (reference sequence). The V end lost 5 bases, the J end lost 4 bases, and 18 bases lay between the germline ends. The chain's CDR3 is CASSPNLGTSGNTIYF. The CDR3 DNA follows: TGTGCCAGCAGTCCGAACCTCGGGACGTCAGGAAACACCATATATTTT.

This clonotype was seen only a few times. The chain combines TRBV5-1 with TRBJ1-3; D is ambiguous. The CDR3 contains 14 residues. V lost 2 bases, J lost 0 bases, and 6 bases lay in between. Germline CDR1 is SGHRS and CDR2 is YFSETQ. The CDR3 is CASSLSISGNTIYF. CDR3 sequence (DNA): TGCGCCAGCAGCTTATCAATCTCTGGAAACACCATATATTTT. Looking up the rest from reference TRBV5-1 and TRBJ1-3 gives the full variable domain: KAGVTQTPRYLIKTRGQQVTLSCSPISGHRSVSWYQQTPGQGLQFLFEYFSETQRNKGNFPGRFSGRQFSNSRSEMNVSTLELGDSALYLCASSLSISGNTIYFGEGSWLTVV.